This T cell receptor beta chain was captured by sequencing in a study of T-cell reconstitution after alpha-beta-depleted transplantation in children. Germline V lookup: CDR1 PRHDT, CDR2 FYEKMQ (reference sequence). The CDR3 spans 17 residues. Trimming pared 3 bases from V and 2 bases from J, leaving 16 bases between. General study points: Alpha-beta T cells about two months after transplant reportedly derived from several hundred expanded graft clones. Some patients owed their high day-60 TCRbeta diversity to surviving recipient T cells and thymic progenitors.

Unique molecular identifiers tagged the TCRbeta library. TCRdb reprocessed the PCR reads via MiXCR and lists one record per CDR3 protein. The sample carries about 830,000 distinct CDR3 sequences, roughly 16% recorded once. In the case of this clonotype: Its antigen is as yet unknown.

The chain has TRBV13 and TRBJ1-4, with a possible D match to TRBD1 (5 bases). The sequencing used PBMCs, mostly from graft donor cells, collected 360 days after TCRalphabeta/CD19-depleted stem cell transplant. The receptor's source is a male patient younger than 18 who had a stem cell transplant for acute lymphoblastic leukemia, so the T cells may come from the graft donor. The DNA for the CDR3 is TGTGCCAGCAGCTTCAAGTGGCGAAGGGGCACTAATGAAAAACTGTTTTTT. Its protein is CASSFKWRRGTNEKLFF.